The 15 T cell receptor beta chains in this list originate from one sample, sequenced in a study of shared clonotypes between healthy human individuals. Repertoires were generated with immunoSEQ multiplex PCR, while TCRdb's copy carries only in-frame clones and drops some. The table lists hundreds of thousands of clones, roughly 95% of them singletons, with roughly 0.12% in the top ten. CD45RO-negative cells were positively selected for CCR7, leaving out terminally differentiated effector memory CD45RA+ cells. The sample was naive CD8+ T cells sorted from blood. The receptors were sampled from a woman between 25 and 40 years old in good health.

This chain links TRBV2 with TRBJ2-3; 10 bases are a match to TRBD2. Germline V gene data show CDR1 as SNHLY and CDR2 as FYNNEI. The trim removed 5 bases at V and 0 bases at J, leaving 2 bases unmatched. The CDR3 loop spans 15 amino acids. The CDR3 DNA reads as TGTGCCAGCAGTACTAGCGGGATAAGCACAGATACGCAGTATTTT. Its protein product is CASSTSGISTDTQYF.

The chain uses TRBV28 and TRBJ1-6; D is possibly TRBD1 (6 bases). The CDR3 loop spans 14 amino acids. V lost 1 base to trimming and J lost 8 bases, with 9 bases between them. Germline assignment: CDR1 MDHEN and CDR2 SYDVKM. DNA for the CDR3: TGTGCCAGCAGTTTATTGGCAGGGGATTCACCCCTCCACTTT. The encoded protein is CASSLLAGDSPLHF. Full variable domain (outside the CDR3, taken from reference TRBV28 and TRBJ1-6): DVKVTQSSRYLVKRTGEKVFLECVQDMDHENMFWYRQDPGLGLRLIYFSYDVKMKEKGDIPEGYSVSREKKERFSLILESASTNQTSMYLCASSLLAGDSPLHFGNGTRLTVT.

The genes are TRBV4-1 and TRBJ2-7; the D is unclear. The V gene lost 0 bases and the J gene lost 3 bases, with 12 bases spanning the gap. Germline V gene sequence: CDR1 MGHRA, CDR2 YSYEKL. The length of the CDR3 is 15 residues. The CDR3 loop is CASSQDEGRYYEQYF. Written as DNA, the CDR3 is TGCGCCAGCAGCCAAGATGAAGGCAGGTACTACGAGCAGTACTTC.

This chain connects TRBV7-6 to TRBJ1-4, with D perhaps matching TRBD1 (6 bases). This CDR3 is 14 amino acids long. V lost 5 bases and J lost 6, with 13 bases in between. Germline loops: CDR1 SGHVS, CDR2 FNYEAQ. CDR3 DNA: TGTGCCAGCAGCGACCGGGGGGCGTATGAAAAACTGTTTTTT. It specifies CASSDRGAYEKLFF.

The chain has TRBV2 and TRBJ1-3; no reliable D call. Germline-derived CDR1 and CDR2 are SNHLY and FYNNEI. V lost 6 bases to trimming and J lost 1 base, with 13 bases between them. This CDR3 is built from 15 residues. The CDR3 here is CASSGSQYSGNTIYF. The CDR3 bases are TGTGCCAGCAGCGGAAGTCAATATTCTGGAAACACCATATATTTT.

This rearrangement joins TRBV5-4 to TRBJ2-7; TRBD2 agrees at 7 bases. CDR1 is SGHNT and CDR2 is YYREEE in the germline V gene (reference sequence). The CDR3 covers 13 residues. V was clipped by 4 bases and J by 6 bases; unmatched bases: 7. The CDR3, as DNA: TGTGCCAGCAGCCCTAGCGGAACTCTCGAGCAGTACTTC. It encodes CASSPSGTLEQYF.

The rearrangement joins TRBV28 to TRBJ2-5; TRBD2 matches 15 bases. Germline V CDR1 and CDR2: MDHEN, SYDVKM. This CDR3 is built from 18 residues. The V segment lost 5 bases and the J segment 3 bases; nucleotides outside the gene matches: 10. CDR3 nucleotide sequence: TGTGCCAGCAGTCCCTGGACTAGCGGGAGGGCGTCAGAAGAGACCCAGTACTTC. Protein: CASSPWTSGRASEETQYF.

The rearrangement links TRBV28 to TRBJ2-7; D remains ambiguous. This CDR3 is built from 13 residues. Per the germline V gene, CDR1 is MDHEN and CDR2 is SYDVKM. V lost 5 bases and J 4 bases, leaving 12 bases between the germline ends. The CDR3 region is CASSNYVGYEQYF. DNA of the CDR3: TGTGCCAGCAGTAATTACGTGGGGTACGAGCAGTACTTC.

This clone has just one count. The V call is TRBV5-6, the J call TRBJ2-7; 8 bases line up with TRBD1. With V trimmed by 3 bases and J by 3 bases, 2 bases remained unmatched. This CDR3 contains 13 residues. Per germline, CDR1 SGHDT and CDR2 YYEEEE. In nucleotides, the CDR3 is TGTGCCAGCAGCTATGGGACAGGCTACGAGCAGTACTTC. Amino acids: CASSYGTGYEQYF.

The chain employs TRBV5-4 and TRBJ1-2; 7 positions agree with TRBD1. Unmatched junction bases numbered 20, after V lost 5 bases and J lost 7 bases. CDR3 length: 17 residues. The germline V gene encodes CDR1 SGHNT and CDR2 YYREEE (reference sequence). The CDR3 sequence: CASSWRQGPAPGGGYTF. The CDR3 DNA follows: TGTGCCAGCAGTTGGAGACAGGGACCGGCCCCGGGGGGTGGCTACACCTTC.

The chain recombines TRBV5-5 with TRBJ2-7; 11 positions agree with TRBD2. In germline, CDR1 is SGHKS, CDR2 YYEKEE (reference sequence). The CDR3 is made up of 15 amino acids. The J segment lost 4 bases and the V segment lost 4 bases, leaving 7 bases of the junction unmatched. CDR3 protein: CASSATSGSVYEQYF. The CDR3 nucleotides are TGTGCCAGCAGCGCCACTAGCGGGAGCGTTTACGAGCAGTACTTC.

V and J are TRBV28 and TRBJ1-5; TRBD1 matches at 9 bases. Losses at the gene ends were 10 bases for V and 6 bases for J; bases not matched to a gene: 10. CDR3 size: 14 residues. Germline CDR1 reads MDHEN; CDR2 reads SYDVKM. This chain's CDR3 is CATRDRVVFQPQHF. DNA of the CDR3: TGTGCCACCAGGGACAGGGTAGTTTTTCAGCCCCAGCATTTT.

Notes on this clone: Other DNA sequences from this sample encode an identical CDR3 as well. V and J are TRBV27 and TRBJ1-5; D perhaps matches TRBD1 (5 bases). This CDR3 is built from 13 residues. The V end was cut by 4 bases, the J end by 7 bases, with 11 bases between. CDR1 MNHEY and CDR2 SMNVEV come from the germline V gene (reference sequence). In DNA form, the CDR3 reads TGTGCCAGCAGTTCGACAGTTTCCCAGCCCCAGCATTTT. Translated, it gives CASSSTVSQPQHF.

The chain joins TRBV11-2 to TRBJ2-3; TRBD2 aligns across 7 bases. The V segment lost 1 base and the J segment 5 bases; nucleotides outside the gene matches: 9. CDR1 is SGHAT, CDR2 FQNNGV, per germline. CDR3 size: 16 residues. The CDR3 DNA is TGTGCCAGCAGCTTAGTTGGAGGGAGGGCCGAAGATACGCAGTATTTT. Its translation is CASSLVGGRAEDTQYF.

Details on this clone: The germline gene is not matched at one end of the junction; a read error may be the cause. The chain has TRBV19 and TRBJ2-1, with 11 positions matching TRBD2. CDR3 length: 16 residues. CDR1 is LNHDA and CDR2 is SQIVND in the germline V gene (reference sequence). CDR3: CASRIAGGPFLDEQFF. CDR3 nucleotides: TGTGCCAGTAGGATAGCGGGAGGGCCATTTTTGGATGAGCAGTTCTTC.